One and the same sample provided the 8 T cell receptor beta chains below, sequenced in a study of blood T cell repertoires in COVID-19. The method was immunoSEQ multiplex PCR; TCRdb's version includes in-frame clones alone and lacks a portion of them. Here the sample spans over 150,000 clones, less than 85% being singletons. Sequenced material: peripheral blood. The receptor source for this set is a human donor in a cohort sampled during active COVID-19.

The rearrangement links TRBV6-5 to TRBJ2-3; 10 bases agree with TRBD2. Trimming cost V 5 bases and J 6 bases; bases outside gene matches: 8. The CDR3 is 15 amino acids. Germline V gene sequence: CDR1 MNHEY, CDR2 SVGAGI. CDR3 nucleotide sequence: TGTGCCAGCAGTCGAACTCTAGCGGGGGAGGATACGCAGTATTTT. Protein: CASSRTLAGEDTQYF.

This chain links TRBV5-1 with TRBJ2-7, with 12 bases lining up with TRBD1. This CDR3 contains 15 residues. Trimming took 7 bases from V and 5 from J; bases not matched to a gene: 10. Germline V gene sequence: CDR1 SGHRS, CDR2 YFSETQ. CDR3 region: CASQKGQGARNEQYF. The CDR3 DNA follows: TGCGCCAGCCAAAAGGGACAGGGGGCACGGAACGAGCAGTACTTC.

The chain recombines TRBV19 with TRBJ1-2; no clear D gene. Trimming left V 5 bases short and J 3 bases short, with 13 bases between. This CDR3 has 14 residues. CDR1 and CDR2 from the germline V gene are LNHDA and SQIVND (reference sequence). CDR3 in amino acids: CASSSSVRDYGYTF. Written as DNA, the CDR3 is TGTGCCAGTAGTTCCTCAGTTCGGGACTATGGCTACACCTTC. Using reference TRBV19 and TRBJ1-2 for the parts outside the CDR3, the full variable domain is DGGITQSPKYLFRKEGQNVTLSCEQNLNHDAMYWYRQDPGQGLRLIYYSQIVNDFQKGDIAEGYSVSREKKESFPLTVTSAQKNPTAFYLCASSSSVRDYGYTFGSGTRLTVV.

The chain employs TRBV5-5 and TRBJ2-1; TRBD2 agrees at 8 bases. Germline V gene sequence: CDR1 SGHKS, CDR2 YYEKEE (reference sequence). J was trimmed by 3 bases and V by 0 bases; bases with no gene match: 2. CDR3 length: 15 residues. The CDR3 here is CASSLGTSFYNEQFF. The CDR3 DNA reads TGTGCCAGCAGCTTGGGGACTAGCTTCTACAATGAGCAGTTCTTC.

The V and J genes are TRBV5-1 and TRBJ2-7; perhaps TRBD1 as D (5 bases). The CDR3 sequence is 16 residues long. The germline V and J ends were trimmed by 1 base and 2 bases, with 16 bases remaining between them. Germline CDR1 is SGHRS and CDR2 is YFSETQ. The DNA of the CDR3 is TGCGCCAGCAGCTTGAGCCCAGGGCCTCGCCCCTACGAGCAGTACTTC. Its translation is CASSLSPGPRPYEQYF.

V and J are TRBV7-6 and TRBJ2-1; TRBD1 matches at 9 bases. V lost 5 bases to trimming and J lost 3 bases; unmatched junction nucleotides: 8. Germline V gene sequence: CDR1 SGHVS, CDR2 FNYEAQ. The CDR3 runs 16 residues. CDR3 sequence: CASSTDRGYYYNEQFF. DNA of the CDR3: TGTGCCAGCAGCACTGACAGGGGGTATTACTACAATGAGCAGTTCTTC.

J is TRBJ2-7 and V is TRBV6-5, with D uncertain. This CDR3 comprises 13 residues. The ends were cut back, 6 bases at V and 6 bases at J, with 15 bases in the middle. The germline gives CDR1 MNHEY, CDR2 SVGAGI. The CDR3 loop is CASRKERMGEQYF. CDR3 DNA sequence: TGTGCCAGCAGAAAAGAGCGTATGGGCGAGCAGTACTTC.

The chain links TRBV3-1 (or the pseudogene TRBV3-2) to TRBJ1-1; no firm D call. In germline, CDR1 is LGHDT, CDR2 YNNKEL (reference sequence). V shed 0 bases and J shed 5 bases, with 10 bases lying between them. This CDR3 region has 14 residues. CDR3 sequence (DNA): TGTGCCAGCAGCCAAGACAGGTTGTCGACTGAAGCTTTCTTT. This encodes CASSQDRLSTEAFF.